Listed here are 29 T cell receptor beta chains from one sample, sequenced in a study of blood T cells in healthy people across ages. A second about 6 to 12 cycle PCR used barcoded and J-beta primers. Using its own MiXCR run on the 5' RACE reads, TCRdb lists one record per CDR3 protein. The repertoire holds roughly 1.7 million distinct CDR3 sequences, with 30% to 35% as singletons. What was sequenced was blood. The origin of the receptors is a woman in her thirties in good health.

V gene TRBV21-1 combines with J gene TRBJ2-7; the table's D call, TRBD1, has no DNA check behind it. TRBV21-1 is listed as a pseudogene. This CDR3 spans 15 amino acids. For the CDR3, the DNA is TGTGCCAGCAGCCGCCGGGGGGATTCTACCTACGAGCAGTACTTC. The encoded protein is CASSRRGDSTYEQYF.

The chain has TRBV4-2 and TRBJ2-1; TRBD2 agrees at 8 bases. Germline CDR1 LGHNA, CDR2 YNFKEQ. This CDR3 spans 17 amino acids. J gave up 6 bases and V 1 base, and 11 bases lay outside the gene matches. The CDR3 loop is CASSQVVSSGGSNEQFF. CDR3 nucleotides: TGTGCCAGCAGCCAAGTCGTATCCAGCGGGGGAAGCAATGAGCAGTTCTTC.

On this clonotype itself: The junction shows a germline mismatch at one end, possibly a read error. The chain has TRBV9 and TRBJ1-4; D perhaps matches TRBD1 (5 bases). Looked up from germline, CDR1 is SGDLS and CDR2 is YYNGEE. CDR3 size: 15 residues. CDR3 loop: CASSVATGRGEKRFF. The CDR3 coding sequence is TGTGCCAGCAGCGTAGCCACGGGGCGAGGTGAAAAACGGTTTTTT.

About this clonotype itself: Compared with germline, one end of the junction differs, possibly owing to a read error. The rearrangement uses TRBV29-1 and TRBJ1-4, with a weak D call TRBD1 (6 bases). The germline V gene has CDR1 SQVTM and CDR2 ANQGSEA. CDR3 size: 15 residues. CDR3 nucleotides: TGCAGCACTCGAGGGGACACCTCAACTAATGAAAAACGGTTTTTT. It translates to CSTRGDTSTNEKRFF.

This clonotype has at least ten counts. The chain carries TRBV4-1 and TRBJ2-1; 7 nucleotides align to TRBD2. Trimming took 1 base from V and 7 from J; bases not matched to a gene: 7. Germline V gene lookup returns CDR1 MGHRA and CDR2 YSYEKL. The CDR3 length is 15 residues. The CDR3 DNA is TGCGCCAGCAGCCAAGCGGGCGGGAGTGGGAATGAGCAGTTCTTC. Protein product: CASSQAGGSGNEQFF.

The J gene is TRBJ1-6, the V gene TRBV27; D is possibly TRBD1 (5 bases). V lost 7 bases, J lost 7 bases, and 23 bases lay in between. Per the germline V gene, CDR1 is MNHEY and CDR2 is SMNVEV (reference sequence). The CDR3 has 17 amino acids. The CDR3 sequence: CASTPRSRVGGNSPLHF. CDR3 nucleotide sequence: TGTGCCAGCACTCCCAGGTCCCGCGTCGGGGGAAATTCACCCCTCCACTTT.

The chain joins TRBV15 to TRBJ2-1; possibly TRBD1 or TRBD2 for D (5 bases each). This CDR3 region has 15 residues. Trimming left V 8 bases short and J 0 bases short, with 14 bases between. Germline assignment: CDR1 LNHNV and CDR2 YYDKDF (reference sequence). The CDR3 nucleotides read TGTGCCACCTCCCGACAGCGGAGCTCCTACAATGAGCAGTTCTTC. Amino acids: CATSRQRSSYNEQFF.

This chain uses TRBV9 with TRBJ2-5; D ambiguous. V shed 1 base and J shed 5 bases, with 12 bases lying between them. Germline loops: CDR1 SGDLS, CDR2 YYNGEE. The CDR3 consists of 14 residues. The CDR3 DNA is TGTGCCAGCAGCGTATCAAGTGGTTTGGAGACCCAGTACTTC. Translating gives CASSVSSGLETQYF.

This clonotype was found many times. V is TRBV20-1 and J is TRBJ2-1, with TRBD2 matching over 8 bases. The CDR3 totals 12 residues. The germline V gene has CDR1 DFQATT and CDR2 SNEGSKA (reference sequence). The V gene end was trimmed by 6 bases and the J gene end by 7 bases; junction bases not matched to a gene: 5. The CDR3 protein is CSASSGNNEQFF. Written as DNA, the CDR3 is TGCAGTGCCAGTAGCGGGAATAATGAGCAGTTCTTC.

This clonotype has just a few counts. This CDR3 is CASSNPILAGDYNEQFF. CDR3 DNA sequence: TGTGCCAGCAGCAACCCGATACTAGCGGGGGACTACAATGAGCAGTTCTTC. This rearrangement joins TRBV12-3 or TRBV12-4 to TRBJ2-1, with 11 bases that match TRBD2. J gave up 3 bases and V 6 bases, and 10 bases lay outside the gene matches. There are 17 residues in the CDR3.

The table lists this clonotype with a few counts. The chain is built from TRBV29-1 and TRBJ1-2; 8 bases line up with TRBD1. Germline CDR1 SQVTM, CDR2 ANQGSEA. CDR3 length: 13 amino acids. Unmatched junction bases numbered 8, after V lost 3 bases and J lost 8 bases. CDR3: CSVDRDRKWGYTF. Written as DNA, the CDR3 is TGCAGCGTTGACCGGGACAGGAAATGGGGCTACACCTTC.

This clonotype was counted a few times. The J gene is TRBJ2-7, the V gene TRBV27; 9 bases line up with TRBD2. The last part of the DNA fits TRBJ2-5 better; the J call may be wrong. Germline loops: CDR1 MNHEY, CDR2 SMNVEV (reference sequence). CDR3 length: 15 residues. Here the CDR3 DNA reads TGTGCCAGCAGTTTAAAGGCGGGGGGGCATTGGACCCAGTACTTC. Translated: CASSLKAGGHWTQYF.

This clonotype was observed a few times. The chain employs TRBV9 and TRBJ2-1; no clear D gene. The germline V gene encodes CDR1 SGDLS and CDR2 YYNGEE. The CDR3 loop spans 16 amino acids. V was shortened by 2 bases and J by 2 bases, with 14 bases between the two germline ends. The CDR3 here is CASSVLGLATYNEQFF. The CDR3 DNA reads TGTGCCAGCAGCGTCTTAGGTTTGGCTACCTACAATGAGCAGTTCTTC.

This clonotype was seen many times. The chain links TRBV7-9 to TRBJ2-1; D remains ambiguous. The length of the CDR3 is 11 residues. Trimming took 5 bases from V and 9 from J, leaving 8 bases between them. Germline V gene data show CDR1 as SEHNR and CDR2 as FQNEAQ (reference sequence). The CDR3 nucleotides are TGTGCCAGCAGCGTAGGGCTTGAGCAGTTCTTC. Amino acid sequence: CASSVGLEQFF.

This clonotype was recorded a few times. This rearrangement joins TRBV20-1 to TRBJ1-5; unclear D gene. Germline CDR1 and CDR2: DFQATT and SNEGSKA (reference sequence). The CDR3 length is 14 residues. Trimming took 5 bases from V and 0 from J, leaving 11 bases between them. CDR3 in amino acids: CSAQGGYSNQPQHF. The CDR3, as DNA: TGCAGTGCTCAAGGCGGATATAGCAATCAGCCCCAGCATTTT.

This clonotype was counted a few times. V is TRBV6-6 and J is TRBJ2-5; D gene uncertain. The CDR3 extends over 14 amino acids. Per germline, CDR1 MNHNY and CDR2 SVGAGI (reference sequence). The V gene lost 0 bases and the J gene lost 4 bases, with 9 bases spanning the gap. CDR3 loop: CASSYSAQRETQYF. For the CDR3, the DNA is TGTGCCAGCAGTTACTCGGCACAGCGAGAGACCCAGTACTTC.

There are a few counts of this clonotype. J is TRBJ2-5 and V is TRBV7-9; no clear D. The V gene's germline CDR1 is SEHNR and CDR2 FQNEAQ (reference sequence). V lost 5 bases and J lost 5, with 9 bases in between. The CDR3 runs 12 residues. This CDR3 is CASSPHGETQYF. The CDR3 DNA is TGTGCCAGCAGCCCCCATGGGGAGACCCAGTACTTC. Based on the CDR3 plus reference TRBV7-9 and TRBJ2-5, the full variable domain is DTGVSQNPRHKITKRGQNVTFRCDPISEHNRLYWYRQTLGQGPEFLTYFQNEAQLEKSRLLSDRFSAERPKGSFSTLEIQRTEQGDSAMYLCASSPHGETQYFGPGTRLLVL.

This chain connects TRBV3-1 to TRBJ1-2, with TRBD1 matching over 7 bases. The CDR3 covers 16 residues. In germline, CDR1 is LGHDT, CDR2 YNNKEL (reference sequence). With V trimmed by 0 bases and J by 4 bases, 8 bases remained unmatched. The CDR3 DNA reads as TGTGCCAGCAGCCAAGATGGGGTGGCAGGGGGCTATGGCTACACCTTC. Amino acids: CASSQDGVAGGYGYTF.

This clonotype was seen repeatedly, ten times or more. The V call is TRBV28, the J call TRBJ2-5, with a weak D call TRBD2 (5 bases). V was shortened by 5 bases and J by 7 bases, with 8 bases between the two germline ends. Germline V gene data show CDR1 as MDHEN and CDR2 as SYDVKM. This CDR3 is 11 amino acids long. The CDR3 here is CASSDRGTQYF. CDR3 sequence (DNA): TGTGCCAGCAGTGACCGGGGGACCCAGTACTTC.

This clonotype was recorded once. The chain recombines TRBV10-3 with TRBJ1-1; 8 bases align to TRBD1. The length of the CDR3 is 13 residues. The germline gives CDR1 ENHRY, CDR2 SYGVKD. V lost 2 bases, J lost 8 bases, and 4 bases stayed unmatched. In DNA form, the CDR3 reads TGTGCCATCAGTGAGAGAGGACAGGGAGAAGCTTTCTTT. Encoded protein: CAISERGQGEAFF.

A few counts support this clonotype. This chain uses TRBV4-1 with TRBJ2-5; 8 bases map to TRBD2. Germline CDR1 MGHRA, CDR2 YSYEKL. V lost 0 bases and J lost 0; bases outside the gene matches: 15. This CDR3 comprises 20 residues. The CDR3 DNA reads as TGCGCCAGCAGCCAAGAGAATTTAGGAGCCAGCGGGGGCCACCAAGAGACCCAGTACTTC. It encodes CASSQENLGASGGHQETQYF.

This chain uses TRBV13 with TRBJ2-7; 10 bases match TRBD2. With 3 bases clipped from V and 6 bases from J, the junction kept 11 bases outside the gene matches. There are 16 residues in the CDR3. CDR1 is PRHDT, CDR2 FYEKMQ, per germline (reference sequence). DNA of the CDR3: TGTGCCAGCAGCTTTAGGGCTAGCGGGAGTTTTGGCGAGCAGTACTTC. Its translation: CASSFRASGSFGEQYF.

In its sample, this clonotype was seen a few times. The chain combines TRBV12-3 or TRBV12-4 with TRBJ2-1; D remains ambiguous. Between the trimmed V and J ends, which lost 1 base and 6 bases, there was a span of 10 bases. This CDR3 has 14 amino acids. CDR3 nucleotide sequence: TGTGCCAGCAGTTTAGTTGGCAGTAGCAATGAGCAGTTCTTC. Translation: CASSLVGSSNEQFF.

The chain joins TRBV4-1 to TRBJ1-5, with D perhaps matching TRBD1 (5 bases). CDR1 MGHRA and CDR2 YSYEKL come from the germline V gene. This CDR3 is built from 13 residues. V lost 1 base and J lost 6, with 7 bases in between. The CDR3 bases are TGCGCCAGCAGCCAAGGTGGGGCTCAGCCCCAGCATTTT. This encodes CASSQGGAQPQHF.

This clonotype came up a few times. V usage is TRBV3-1 and J usage is TRBJ2-5; TRBD2 aligns across 9 bases. J lost 5 bases, V lost 7 bases, and 5 bases had no gene match. The CDR3 covers 13 residues. CDR1 is LGHDT, CDR2 YNNKEL, per germline (reference sequence). The CDR3 DNA sequence: TGTGCCAGCAACCCTAGCGGGGCGGAGACCCAGTACTTC. It translates to CASNPSGAETQYF.

The chain is built from TRBV27 and TRBJ2-7, with a possible D match to TRBD2 (5 bases). The CDR3 consists of 16 residues. CDR1 is MNHEY and CDR2 is SMNVEV in the germline V gene (reference sequence). With 5 bases removed from V and 2 bases from J, the gap between germline ends came to 19 bases. The CDR3 region is CASSAKPGVVPYEQYF. In nucleotides, the CDR3 is TGTGCCAGCAGTGCCAAACCCGGGGTGGTCCCCTACGAGCAGTACTTC.

CDR3 loop: CASSRLTGRSTDTQYF. The CDR3 DNA follows: TGTGCCAGCAGTCGCTTAACGGGACGGAGCACAGATACGCAGTATTTT. The rearrangement uses TRBV27 and TRBJ2-3; D tentatively fits TRBD1 or TRBD2 (5 bases each). This CDR3 has 16 residues. CDR1 and CDR2 from the germline V gene are MNHEY and SMNVEV (reference sequence). V dropped 5 bases and J dropped 0 bases, with 15 bases sitting between them.

In this sample, this clonotype turned up a few times. The gene calls are TRBV7-2 and TRBJ1-2, with a weak D call TRBD1 (6 bases). Germline V gene lookup returns CDR1 SGHTA and CDR2 FQGNSA. The CDR3 has 15 residues. V lost 4 bases and J lost 4, with 16 bases in between. The CDR3 reads CASSSRAGVGYGYTF. CDR3 nucleotides: TGTGCCAGCAGCTCGAGAGCAGGGGTGGGCTATGGCTACACCTTC.

The V and J genes are TRBV3-1 and TRBJ2-5, with 10 nucleotides matching TRBD2. Germline V gene data show CDR1 as LGHDT and CDR2 as YNNKEL (reference sequence). The CDR3 is 15 amino acids. V was pared by 0 bases and J by 3 bases, with 1 base of the junction left unmatched. CDR3 amino acids: CASSQELAGKETQYF. In nucleotides, the CDR3 is TGTGCCAGCAGCCAAGAACTAGCGGGGAAAGAGACCCAGTACTTC.